Sequencing of this TCR beta chain was carried out in a study of shared clonotypes between healthy human individuals (TCRdb year 2020). With regard to the full study: The cohort comprised a couple of women and three men aged 18 to 49 years. For each donor, three plates each were used for CD4 naive and CD4 memory, two plates were used for CD8 naive, and one plate was used for CD8 memory. Blood TCR repertoires of five healthy adults were deeply sequenced to estimate repertoire size and the extent of clonotype sharing between individuals. Different laboratories and diverse techniques were used to prepare libraries and sequence TCR repertoires, to increase sequencing depth and limit assay-specific biases. Leukapheresis yielded between about 0.94 and 10 billion PBMCs per donor.

Using the deep immunoSEQ assay, multiplex PCR amplified TCR CDR3 regions from genomic DNA. Genomic DNA extracted from each cell subset was distributed evenly over all wells of several immunoSEQ 96-well plates, and each plate served as one replicate. For sorted subsets, approximately 190 ng genomic DNA, equal to some 30,000 T cell genomes, was loaded into each replicate PCR. Purified libraries were measured with a Qubit 3.0 fluorometer, size-checked on a Bioanalyzer 2100, and measured again with the KAPA Library Quantification kit. Every immunoSEQ 96-well plate was sequenced on a dedicated single-read 150-cycle Illumina NextSeq 550 flow cell. In the authors' own workflow: Because the immunoSEQ output held only junctional sequences and lacked quality scores, the filtering could not match the filtering applied to full-length reads. Sequences were annotated with PyIR, a Python wrapper for IgBLAST v1.9, using IMGT germline references to assign V/J genes and CDR3. Reads were filtered out if the reads had weak V/J assignments (E-value above 1e-6), no CDR3, stop codons, out-of-frame junctions, or ambiguous translated residues. A V3J clonotype was defined by an identical inferred V gene, J gene, and CDR3 amino acid sequence. The percentage overlap between two repertoires was calculated by dividing the number of shared unique clonotypes by the size of the smaller repertoire. RTK rarefaction, the Chao1 estimator, and Recon v2.1 estimates of unobserved clonotypes were used to assess repertoire richness. Generation probabilities for all TCRbeta clonotypes obtained by the gDNA method from a handful of donors were computed using OLGA. TCRdb provides this immuneACCESS table in a form limited to in-frame rearrangements. Some clones are lacking; in checked studies, under half of them reflect an unresolved V gene, and why the rest are absent is not known. The V and J calls and clone size were taken over from that table, and D and trimming were inferred from the DNA. The table for this sample lists some 500,000 clones; about 96% of them were counted only once. The ten largest clonotypes hold 0.055% to 0.075% of the sample.

The donors were healthy, HIV-negative adults who had no recently reported acute infections or vaccinations. Every donor was a Caucasian adult living in Nashville, Tennessee, USA. CD4+ T cells were enriched through magnetic negative selection, after which naive cells were positively selected on CD45RA and the remaining negative fraction served as the memory subset. Blood was collected by leukapheresis, and PBMCs were isolated by Ficoll-Histopaque density gradient centrifugation and then cryopreserved in liquid nitrogen vapor phase. Analytical flow cytometry was used to check the purity and quantity of every magnetically sorted T cell population. Each sorted fraction had its genomic DNA isolated and then quantified by UV absorbance on a Nanodrop 2000c. Notes on this clone: What this receptor recognizes is not known. No base quality information exists; no much larger clone differs at one position.

Study-level results and caveats: Naive subsets generally had larger estimated clonotype richness than memory subsets did. Even with the large sequencing depth, rarefaction of the sorted-subset datasets indicated that sequencing was incomplete. Clonotypes shared by all four sorted-subset donors showed higher generation probabilities than non-shared clonotypes. Pairwise subsampling indicated that sequencing depth was expected to affect the degree of clonotype sharing among donors. About 5% of naive CD4, around 3.6% of naive CD8, roughly 2.4% of memory CD4, and 0.4% of memory CD8 clonotypes were shared across a few donors. The genetic and exposure-history diversity represented was limited by the small number of donors. Only blood was sampled, and tissue TCR repertoires likely differ from those in blood.

The sequencing sample was made of naive CD4+ T cells sorted from blood. The sample's cell subset or site label, decoded: CD45RA+ positively selected. This TCR came from a woman aged 25 to 39 in good health.

The CDR3 here reads CASSSLYRVPGANVLTF. Here is the DNA: TGTGCCAGCAGTTCCCTTTACAGGGTCCCTGGGGCCAACGTCCTGACTTTC. Recombination joined TRBV27 with TRBJ2-6; the D segment could be TRBD1, given 6 matching bases. The CDR3 numbers 17 residues from cysteine through phenylalanine. Only CDR3 DNA remains: 51 bases, in frame from the first base. The germline V gene (reference sequence) yields MNHEY for CDR1 and SMNVEV for CDR2. A distance of 15 bases separates the germline ends of V and J, which lose 4 bases and 2 bases respectively. Here the CDR3 is joined to the reference TRBV27 and TRBJ2-6 genes, and the full variable domain is: EAQVTQNPRYLITVTGKKLTVTCSQNMNHEYMSWYRQDPGLGLRQIYYSMNVEVTDKGDVPEGYKVSRKEKRNFPLILESPSPNQTSLYFCASSSLYRVPGANVLTFGAGSRLTVL.